This T cell receptor (beta chain) came from a study of neoadjuvant anti-PD-1 for oral cavity cancer. Study in general: Before surgery, most patients got three to four biweekly 3 mg/kg nivolumab doses.

The data were produced by immunoSEQ multiplex PCR, yet TCRdb's version contains in-frame clones alone and is incomplete. The table lists more than 8,000 clones, approximately 59% of them singletons, with about 4.5% in the top ten. Indicated time point: after neoadjuvant nivolumab, at surgical resection. The starting material was PBMCs, obtained after nivolumab (anti-PD-1) treatment. The source of this sequence is a person aged 40 to 85 with oral cavity squamous cell carcinoma.

This CDR3 is CASSGQIWGAFF. In DNA form, the CDR3 reads TGTGCCAGCAGTGGTCAAATCTGGGGAGCTTTCTTT. This rearrangement joins TRBV25-1 to TRBJ1-1, with D unresolved. The CDR3 loop spans 12 amino acids. V dropped 4 bases and J dropped 10 bases, with 13 bases sitting between them. Germline assignment: CDR1 MGHDK and CDR2 SYGVNS. The variable domain in full, with the rest retrieved from reference TRBV25-1 and TRBJ1-1, is EADIYQTPRYLVIGTGKKITLECSQTMGHDKMYWYQQDPGMELHLIHYSYGVNSTEKGDLSSESTVSRIRTEHFPLTLESARPSHTSQYLCASSGQIWGAFFGQGTRLTVV.